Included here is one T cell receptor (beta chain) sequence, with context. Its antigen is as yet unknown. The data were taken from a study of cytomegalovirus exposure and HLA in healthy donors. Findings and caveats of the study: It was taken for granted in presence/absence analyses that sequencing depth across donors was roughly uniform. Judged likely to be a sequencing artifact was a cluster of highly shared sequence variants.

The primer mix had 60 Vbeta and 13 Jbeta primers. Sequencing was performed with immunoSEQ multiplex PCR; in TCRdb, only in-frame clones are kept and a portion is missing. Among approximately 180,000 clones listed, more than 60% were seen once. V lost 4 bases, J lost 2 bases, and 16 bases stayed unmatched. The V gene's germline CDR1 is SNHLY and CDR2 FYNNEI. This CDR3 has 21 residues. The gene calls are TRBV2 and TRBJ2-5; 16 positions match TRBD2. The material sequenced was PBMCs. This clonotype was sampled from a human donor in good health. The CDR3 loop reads CASSVTASGTSGGAGQETQYF. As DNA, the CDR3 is TGTGCCAGCAGTGTTACAGCCTCCGGGACTAGCGGGGGGGCTGGTCAAGAGACCCAGTACTTC.